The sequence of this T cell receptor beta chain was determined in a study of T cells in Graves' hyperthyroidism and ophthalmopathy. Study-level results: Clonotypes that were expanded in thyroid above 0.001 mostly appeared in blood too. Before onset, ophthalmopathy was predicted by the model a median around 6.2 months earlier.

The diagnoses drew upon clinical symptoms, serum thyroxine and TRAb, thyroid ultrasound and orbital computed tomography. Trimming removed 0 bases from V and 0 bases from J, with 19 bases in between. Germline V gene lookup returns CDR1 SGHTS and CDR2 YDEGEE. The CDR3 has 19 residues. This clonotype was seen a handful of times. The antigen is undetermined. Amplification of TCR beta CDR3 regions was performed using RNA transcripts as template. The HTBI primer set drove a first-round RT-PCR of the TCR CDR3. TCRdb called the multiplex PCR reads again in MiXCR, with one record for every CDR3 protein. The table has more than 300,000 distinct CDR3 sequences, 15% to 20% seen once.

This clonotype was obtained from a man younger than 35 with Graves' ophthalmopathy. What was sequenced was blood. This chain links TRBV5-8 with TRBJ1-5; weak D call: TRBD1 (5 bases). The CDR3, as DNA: TGTGCCAGCAGCTTGGGTCCCTGGGGGTCGGGGCTTAGCAATCAGCCCCAGCATTTT. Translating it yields CASSLGPWGSGLSNQPQHF.